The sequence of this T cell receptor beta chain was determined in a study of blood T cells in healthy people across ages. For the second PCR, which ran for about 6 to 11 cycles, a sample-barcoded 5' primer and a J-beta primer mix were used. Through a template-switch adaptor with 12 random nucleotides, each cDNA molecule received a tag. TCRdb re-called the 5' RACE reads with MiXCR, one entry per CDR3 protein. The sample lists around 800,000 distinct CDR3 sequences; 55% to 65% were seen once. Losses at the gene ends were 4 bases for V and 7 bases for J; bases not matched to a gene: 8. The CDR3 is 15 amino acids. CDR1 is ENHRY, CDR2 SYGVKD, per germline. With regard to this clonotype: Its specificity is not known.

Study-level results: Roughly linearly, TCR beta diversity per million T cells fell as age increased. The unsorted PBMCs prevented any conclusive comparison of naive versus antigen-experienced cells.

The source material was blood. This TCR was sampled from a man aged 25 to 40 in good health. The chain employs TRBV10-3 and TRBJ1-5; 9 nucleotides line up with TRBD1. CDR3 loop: CAISGGTGIRQPQHF. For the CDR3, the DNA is TGTGCCATCAGTGGGGGGACAGGGATACGGCAGCCCCAGCATTTT.